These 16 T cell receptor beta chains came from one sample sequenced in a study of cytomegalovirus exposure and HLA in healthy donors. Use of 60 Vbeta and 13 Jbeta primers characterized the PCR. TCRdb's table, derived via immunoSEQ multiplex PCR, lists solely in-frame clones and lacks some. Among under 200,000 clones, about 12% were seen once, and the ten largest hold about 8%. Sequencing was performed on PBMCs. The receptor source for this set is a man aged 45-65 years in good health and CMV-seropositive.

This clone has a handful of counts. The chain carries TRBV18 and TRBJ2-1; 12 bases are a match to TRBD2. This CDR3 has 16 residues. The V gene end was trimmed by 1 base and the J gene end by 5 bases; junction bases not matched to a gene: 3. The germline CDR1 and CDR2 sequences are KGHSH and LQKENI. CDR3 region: CASSPRASGGDNEQFF. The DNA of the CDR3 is TGTGCCAGCTCACCACGGGCTAGCGGGGGGGACAATGAGCAGTTCTTC.

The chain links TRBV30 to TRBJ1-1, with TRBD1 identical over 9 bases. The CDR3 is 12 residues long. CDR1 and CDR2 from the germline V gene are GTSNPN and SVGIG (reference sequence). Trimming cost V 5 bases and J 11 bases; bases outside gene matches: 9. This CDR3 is CAWGTGSTRAFF. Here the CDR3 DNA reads TGTGCCTGGGGGACAGGGTCAACGAGGGCTTTCTTT. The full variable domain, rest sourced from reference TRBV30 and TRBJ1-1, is SQTIHQWPATLVQPVGSPLSLECTVEGTSNPNLYWYRQAAGRGLQLLFYSVGIGQISSEVPQNLSASRPQDRQFILSSKKLLLSDSGFYLCAWGTGSTRAFFGQGTRLTVV.

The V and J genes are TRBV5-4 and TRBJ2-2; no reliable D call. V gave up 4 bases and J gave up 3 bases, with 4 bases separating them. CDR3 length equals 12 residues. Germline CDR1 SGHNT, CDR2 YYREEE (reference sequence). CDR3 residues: CASSTDTGELFF. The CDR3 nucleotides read TGTGCCAGCAGCACGGACACCGGGGAGCTGTTTTTT.

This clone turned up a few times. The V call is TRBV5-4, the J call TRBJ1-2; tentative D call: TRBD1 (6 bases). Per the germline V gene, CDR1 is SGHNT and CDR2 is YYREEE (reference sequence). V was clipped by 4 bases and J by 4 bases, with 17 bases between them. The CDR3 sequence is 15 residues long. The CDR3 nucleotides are TGTGCCAGCAGCACCCGGACAGTTTCTTTCTATGGCTACACCTTC. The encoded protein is CASSTRTVSFYGYTF.

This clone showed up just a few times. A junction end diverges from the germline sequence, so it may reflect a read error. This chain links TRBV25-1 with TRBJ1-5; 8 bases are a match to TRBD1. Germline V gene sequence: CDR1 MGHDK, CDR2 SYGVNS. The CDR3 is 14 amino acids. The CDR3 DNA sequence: TGTGCCAGCAGTCCCGGACAGGGCAAACAGCCCCAGCATTTT. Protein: CASSPGQGKQPQHF.

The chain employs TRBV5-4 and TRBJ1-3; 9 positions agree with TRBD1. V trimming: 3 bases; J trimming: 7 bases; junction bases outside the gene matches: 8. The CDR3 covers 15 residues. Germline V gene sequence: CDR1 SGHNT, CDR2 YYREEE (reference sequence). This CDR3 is CASSSPGQGWNTIYF. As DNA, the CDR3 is TGTGCCAGCAGCTCCCCCGGACAGGGGTGGAACACCATATATTTT.

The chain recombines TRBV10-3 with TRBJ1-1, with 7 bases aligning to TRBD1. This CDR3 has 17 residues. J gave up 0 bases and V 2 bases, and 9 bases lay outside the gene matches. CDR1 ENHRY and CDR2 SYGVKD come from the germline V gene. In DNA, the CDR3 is TGTGCCATCAGTGAGGTGGGCCAAGGGGGCGTGAACACTGAAGCTTTCTTT. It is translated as CAISEVGQGGVNTEAFF.

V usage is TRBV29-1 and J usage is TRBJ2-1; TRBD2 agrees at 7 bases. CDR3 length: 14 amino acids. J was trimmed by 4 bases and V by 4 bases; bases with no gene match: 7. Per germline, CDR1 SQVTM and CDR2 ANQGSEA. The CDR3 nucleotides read TGCAGCGTTGTCTCCCGGGGGGATTACAATGAGCAGTTCTTC. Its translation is CSVVSRGDYNEQFF.

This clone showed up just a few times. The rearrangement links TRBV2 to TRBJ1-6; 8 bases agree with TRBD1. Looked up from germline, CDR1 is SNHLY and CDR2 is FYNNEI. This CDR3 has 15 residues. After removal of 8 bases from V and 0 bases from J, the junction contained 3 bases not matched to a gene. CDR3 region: CASGGQGSYNSPLHF. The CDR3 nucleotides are TGTGCCAGCGGCGGACAGGGCTCCTATAATTCACCCCTCCACTTT.

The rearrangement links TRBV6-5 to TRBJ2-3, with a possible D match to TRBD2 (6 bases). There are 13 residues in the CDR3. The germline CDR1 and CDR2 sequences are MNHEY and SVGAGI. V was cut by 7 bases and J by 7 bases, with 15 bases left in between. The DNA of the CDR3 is TGTGCCAGCACCGCTTCGGCGGGGAATACGCAGTATTTT. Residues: CASTASAGNTQYF.

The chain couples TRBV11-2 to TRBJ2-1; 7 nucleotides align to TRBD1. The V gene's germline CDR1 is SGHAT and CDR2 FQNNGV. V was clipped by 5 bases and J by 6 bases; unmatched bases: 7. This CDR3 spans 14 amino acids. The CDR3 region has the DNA TGTGCCAGCAGCGAAACAGGGGTTCGCAATGAGCAGTTCTTC. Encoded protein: CASSETGVRNEQFF.

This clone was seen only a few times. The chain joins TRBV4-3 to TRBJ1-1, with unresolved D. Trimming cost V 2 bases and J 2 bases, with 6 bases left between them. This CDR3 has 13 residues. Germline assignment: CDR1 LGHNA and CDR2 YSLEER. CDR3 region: CASSQLQNTEAFF. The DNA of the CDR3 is TGCGCCAGCAGCCAATTACAAAACACTGAAGCTTTCTTT.

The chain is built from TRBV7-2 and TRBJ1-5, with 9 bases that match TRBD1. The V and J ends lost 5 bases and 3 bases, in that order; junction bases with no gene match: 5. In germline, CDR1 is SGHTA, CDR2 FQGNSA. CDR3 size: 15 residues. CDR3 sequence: CASSPDRGNNQPQHF. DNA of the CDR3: TGTGCCAGCAGCCCGGACAGGGGTAACAATCAGCCCCAGCATTTT.

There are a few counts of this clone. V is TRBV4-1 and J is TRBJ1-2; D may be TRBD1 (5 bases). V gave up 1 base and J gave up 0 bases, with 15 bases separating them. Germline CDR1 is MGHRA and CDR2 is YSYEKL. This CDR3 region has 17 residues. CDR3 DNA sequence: TGCGCCAGCAGCCAAGGAGGCCGGCAGGGTACTAACTATGGCTACACCTTC. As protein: CASSQGGRQGTNYGYTF.

The CDR3 DNA follows: TGTGCCAGCTCACCCCCTTTGAACCTAGCGGCCACAGATACGCAGTATTTT. This codes for CASSPPLNLAATDTQYF. The genes are TRBV18 and TRBJ2-3, with 7 bases fitting TRBD2. The CDR3 has 17 amino acids. The germline V gene has CDR1 KGHSH and CDR2 LQKENI. Unmatched junction bases numbered 11, after V lost 3 bases and J lost 2 bases.

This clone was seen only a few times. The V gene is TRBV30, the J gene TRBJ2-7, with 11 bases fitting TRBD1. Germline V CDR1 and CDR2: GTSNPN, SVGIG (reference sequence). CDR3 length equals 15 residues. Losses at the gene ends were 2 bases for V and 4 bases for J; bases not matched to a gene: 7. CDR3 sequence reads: CAWSPLDRGLYEQYF. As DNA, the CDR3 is TGTGCCTGGAGTCCCCTGGACAGGGGGCTATACGAGCAGTACTTC.